Many counts were recorded for the clone carrying this T cell receptor (beta chain). Its antigen is currently unknown. These data are taken from a study of neurological immune-mediated disorders. In the study overall: The approximately 34 multiple sclerosis patients comprised around 31 relapsing-remitting and 3 secondary progressive cases. Study-wide points: No CDR3 amino acid sequences recurred among expanded clones across subjects, suggesting private repertoires in all groups. A possible signature was seen in one related-CDR3 cluster, into which phylogenetic grouping placed the repertoires of 18 of 34 multiple sclerosis patients.

Germline CDR1 SGHTA, CDR2 FQGNSA. This CDR3 has 12 residues. Deletions cut 4 bases from V and 4 bases from J, with 8 bases between. The cDNA was produced through 5'RACE with 10-nucleotide random UMIs. TCRdb re-called the 5' RACE reads with MiXCR, one entry per CDR3 protein. The sample consists of 55,000 to 60,000 distinct CDR3 sequences, under 4.5% of them appearing once. This clonotype originated in a woman aged 30 to 39 with multiple sclerosis. Sequencing was performed on PBMCs. The chain joins TRBV7-2 to TRBJ2-7; D gene unclear. DNA of the CDR3: TGTGCCAGCAGCTCCCCGAGATACGAGCAGTACTTC. It is translated as CASSSPRYEQYF.